Sequencing of this T cell receptor beta chain was carried out in a study of blood T cell repertoires in COVID-19. Trimming shortened V by 7 bases and J by 2 bases, and 10 bases separated the two germline ends. The CDR3 is 13 amino acids. CDR1 and CDR2 from the germline V gene are MNHEY and SVGAGI. Generated by immunoSEQ multiplex PCR, the TCRdb table keeps only in-frame clones and is missing some. The sample holds 140,000 to 150,000 clones, roughly nine tenths seen once. J is TRBJ2-3 and V is TRBV6-5; TRBD1 might be the D (5 bases). The sample comprised peripheral blood. The receptor's source is a human donor in a cohort sampled during active COVID-19. CDR3 DNA sequence: TGTGCCAGCATGGCAGGGCTCACAGATACGCAGTATTTT. It is translated as CASMAGLTDTQYF.